This T cell receptor beta chain was profiled in a study of blood T cell repertoires in COVID-19. At the level of the study: Donors in the United States, Italy and Spain gave samples during acute or convalescent COVID-19. PBMCs, B-cell-depleted T cells, or T cells provided the cDNA or gDNA that made up the material.

In the original processing: Quantification of nucleated cells was approximated via reference gene primer amplification. Only in-frame clones appear in the TCRdb table, and some are missing; sequencing was by immunoSEQ multiplex PCR. V and J calls and clone size are as listed in that table; D and trimming were resolved from the DNA. The data show under 300,000 clones, approximately 83% seen once. V lost 4 bases and J lost 4; bases outside the gene matches: 8. In germline, CDR1 is MNHEY, CDR2 SVGAGI. The CDR3 is made up of 16 amino acids. The TCR sequence derives from a woman aged 45-65 years who had recovered from COVID-19. The gene calls are TRBV6-5 and TRBJ2-2; 8 bases are a match to TRBD2. Sequencing used peripheral blood. CDR3 amino acids: CASSSRAGASTGELFF. In nucleotides, the CDR3 is TGTGCCAGCAGTTCTAGAGCGGGAGCTAGCACCGGGGAGCTGTTTTTT.